These 13 T cell receptor beta chains originate from one sample sequenced in a study of memory CD4+ T cells and cytomegalovirus serostatus. The sort gate was single viable CD3+CD4+CD8-CD45RO+ cells for memory CD4+ T cells. TCRdb's table, derived via immunoSEQ multiplex PCR, lists solely in-frame clones and lacks some. The sample shows some 54,000 clones, over 60% of them seen only once. The specimen was memory CD4+ T cells from blood. The source of these receptors is an adult in good health and CMV-seropositive.

The rearrangement links TRBV29-1 to TRBJ2-1; no reliable D call. The CDR3 totals 14 residues. V lost 4 bases to trimming and J lost 3 bases, with 13 bases between them. Germline V gene sequence: CDR1 SQVTM, CDR2 ANQGSEA. CDR3 sequence: CSVGVGRNYNEQFF. CDR3 nucleotide sequence: TGCAGCGTTGGTGTCGGGCGGAACTACAATGAGCAGTTCTTC.

V usage is TRBV2 and J usage is TRBJ1-2, with 8 bases matching TRBD1. The V gene's germline CDR1 is SNHLY and CDR2 FYNNEI. The V gene end was trimmed by 1 base and the J gene end by 2 bases; junction bases not matched to a gene: 0. The CDR3 has 14 amino acids. The CDR3 nucleotides are TGTGCCAGCAGTGAAGGGGACAGGAACTATGGCTACACCTTC. Translation gives CASSEGDRNYGYTF.

V and J are TRBV7-6 and TRBJ2-5; TRBD2 matches 7 bases. Germline V lookup: CDR1 SGHVS, CDR2 FNYEAQ. The CDR3 has 13 amino acids. The trim removed 5 bases at V and 8 bases at J, leaving 8 bases unmatched. In DNA, the CDR3 is TGTGCCAGCAGCGCCAACCGGGGGGATACCCAGTACTTC. Translated, it gives CASSANRGDTQYF.

The chain couples TRBV30 to TRBJ1-2; TRBD1 might be the D (6 bases). Germline CDR1 and CDR2: GTSNPN and SVGIG (reference sequence). V lost 4 bases to trimming and J lost 4 bases, with 13 bases between them. The CDR3 totals 13 residues. DNA for the CDR3: TGTGCCTGGAATGGGGGCGCCGGCTATGGCTACACCTTC. Translated: CAWNGGAGYGYTF. Full variable domain (outside the CDR3, taken from reference TRBV30 and TRBJ1-2): SQTIHQWPATLVQPVGSPLSLECTVEGTSNPNLYWYRQAAGRGLQLLFYSVGIGQISSEVPQNLSASRPQDRQFILSSKKLLLSDSGFYLCAWNGGAGYGYTFGSGTRLTVV.

The chain is built from TRBV5-4 and TRBJ1-2, with a possible D match to TRBD1 (6 bases). CDR1 SGHNT and CDR2 YYREEE come from the germline V gene (reference sequence). The CDR3 consists of 14 residues. CDR3 nucleotides: TGTGCAACCCGGGGGGGCAGCCGGGTCTATGGCTACACCTTC. This gives the protein CATRGGSRVYGYTF.

The gene calls are TRBV9 and TRBJ1-2, with TRBD1 as a possible D gene (6 bases). The CDR3 has 17 amino acids. Trimming pared 4 bases from V and 0 bases from J, leaving 19 bases between. Germline CDR1 reads SGDLS; CDR2 reads YYNGEE. The CDR3: CASSTQNGGAPNYGYTF. The CDR3 region has the DNA TGTGCCAGCAGCACCCAAAACGGGGGGGCACCTAACTATGGCTACACCTTC.

V usage is TRBV18 and J usage is TRBJ1-3; 7 nucleotides match TRBD1. Germline V CDR1 and CDR2: KGHSH, LQKENI. V was clipped by 4 bases and J by 2 bases; unmatched bases: 8. CDR3 size: 16 residues. DNA for the CDR3: TGTGCCAGCTCACAAACGACAGGGTTTACTGGAAACACCATATATTTT. Protein sequence: CASSQTTGFTGNTIYF. The full variable domain, in which reference TRBV18 and TRBJ1-3 provide the parts outside the CDR3, is NAGVMQNPRHLVRRRGQEARLRCSPMKGHSHVYWYRQLPEEGLKFMVYLQKENIIDESGMPKERFSAEFPKEGPSILRIQQVVRGDSAAYFCASSQTTGFTGNTIYFGEGSWLTVV.

A single count supports this clone. This sequence joins TRBV7-8 and TRBJ2-2; D gene unclear. This CDR3 spans 12 amino acids. V shed 8 bases and J shed 3 bases, with 7 bases lying between them. Germline assignment: CDR1 SGHVS and CDR2 FQNEAQ. CDR3 DNA sequence: TGTGCCAGCGGGAAGGACACCGGGGAGCTGTTTTTT. Amino acid sequence: CASGKDTGELFF.

V is TRBV9 and J is TRBJ1-4; the D is unclear. CDR1 and CDR2 from the germline V gene are SGDLS and YYNGEE. V dropped 3 bases and J dropped 3 bases, with 9 bases sitting between them. The CDR3 spans 14 residues. The CDR3 loop reads CASSGVGPNEKLFF. Written as DNA, the CDR3 is TGTGCCAGCAGCGGTGTCGGACCTAATGAAAAACTGTTTTTT.

The gene calls are TRBV7-2 and TRBJ2-1; D ambiguous. Germline V CDR1 and CDR2: SGHTA, FQGNSA. Trimming stripped 4 bases from V and 6 bases from J, with 7 bases between. CDR3 length: 12 amino acids. The CDR3 spells CASSSGLNEQFF. Here the CDR3 DNA reads TGTGCCAGCAGCTCTGGGCTCAATGAGCAGTTCTTC. The whole variable domain, remainder taken from reference TRBV7-2 and TRBJ2-1, is GAGVSQSPSNKVTEKGKDVELRCDPISGHTALYWYRQSLGQGLEFLIYFQGNSAPDKSGLPSDRFSAERTGGSVSTLTIQRTQQEDSAVYLCASSSGLNEQFFGPGTRLTVL.

The V and J genes are TRBV5-5 and TRBJ2-7; no firm D call. Deletions cut 0 bases from V and 9 bases from J, with 7 bases between. CDR1 and CDR2 from the germline V gene are SGHKS and YYEKEE (reference sequence). The CDR3 has 11 amino acids. Here the CDR3 DNA reads TGTGCCAGCAGCTTGGGCCCGAGGCAGTACTTC. Translated, it gives CASSLGPRQYF.

The chain links TRBV5-1 to TRBJ2-3, with D possibly TRBD1 on 5 matching bases. Trimming took off 4 bases at V and 0 bases at J, with 9 bases between the two ends. Looked up from germline, CDR1 is SGHRS and CDR2 is YFSETQ. The CDR3 is made up of 14 amino acids. Here the CDR3 reads CASSPDSSTDTQYF. The CDR3 DNA sequence: TGCGCCAGCAGCCCAGACAGTAGCACAGATACGCAGTATTTT.

This clone was seen more than once but under ten times. J is TRBJ1-2 and V is TRBV30; D may be TRBD1 (5 bases). Trimming shortened V by 3 bases and J by 8 bases, and 7 bases separated the two germline ends. This CDR3 has 10 residues. Germline CDR1 reads GTSNPN; CDR2 reads SVGIG (reference sequence). CDR3 nucleotide sequence: TGTGCCTGGAGAAAGGGGGGCTACACCTTC. It translates to CAWRKGGYTF. Full variable domain (missing parts from reference TRBV30 and TRBJ1-2): SQTIHQWPATLVQPVGSPLSLECTVEGTSNPNLYWYRQAAGRGLQLLFYSVGIGQISSEVPQNLSASRPQDRQFILSSKKLLLSDSGFYLCAWRKGGYTFGSGTRLTVV.